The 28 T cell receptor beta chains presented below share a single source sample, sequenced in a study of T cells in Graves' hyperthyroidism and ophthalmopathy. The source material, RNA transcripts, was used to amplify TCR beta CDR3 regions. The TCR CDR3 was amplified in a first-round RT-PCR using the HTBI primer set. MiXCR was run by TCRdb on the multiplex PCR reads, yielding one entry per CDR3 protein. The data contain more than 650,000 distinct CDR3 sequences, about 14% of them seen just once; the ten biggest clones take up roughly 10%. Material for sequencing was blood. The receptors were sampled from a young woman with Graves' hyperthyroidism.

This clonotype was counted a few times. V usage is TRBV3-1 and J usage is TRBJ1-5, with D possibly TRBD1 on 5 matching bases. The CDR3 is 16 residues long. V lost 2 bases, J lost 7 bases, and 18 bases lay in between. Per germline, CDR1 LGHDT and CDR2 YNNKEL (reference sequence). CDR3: CASSQSGQGGNQPQHF. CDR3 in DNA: TGTGCCAGCAGCCAATCGGGTCAGGGAGGGAACCAGCCCCAGCATTTT.

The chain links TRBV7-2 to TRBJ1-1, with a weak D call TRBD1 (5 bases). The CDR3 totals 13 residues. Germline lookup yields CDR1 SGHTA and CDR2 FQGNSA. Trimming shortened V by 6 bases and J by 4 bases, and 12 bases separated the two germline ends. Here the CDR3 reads CASRVAGPTEAFF. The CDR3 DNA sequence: TGTGCCAGCAGAGTCGCAGGGCCCACTGAAGCTTTCTTT.

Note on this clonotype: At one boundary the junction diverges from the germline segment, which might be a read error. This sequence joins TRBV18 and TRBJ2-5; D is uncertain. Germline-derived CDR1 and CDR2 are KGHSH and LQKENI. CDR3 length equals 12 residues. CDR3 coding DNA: TGTGTCAGCTCACCAACTCAAGAGACCCAGTACTTC. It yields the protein CVSSPTQETQYF.

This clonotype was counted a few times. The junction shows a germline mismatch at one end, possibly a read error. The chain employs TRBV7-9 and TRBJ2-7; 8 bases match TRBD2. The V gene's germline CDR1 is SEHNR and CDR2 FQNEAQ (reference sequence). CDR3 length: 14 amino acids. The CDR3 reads CASRSTSGNHEQYF. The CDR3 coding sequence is TGCGCCAGCAGGTCAACTAGCGGTAATCACGAGCAGTACTTC.

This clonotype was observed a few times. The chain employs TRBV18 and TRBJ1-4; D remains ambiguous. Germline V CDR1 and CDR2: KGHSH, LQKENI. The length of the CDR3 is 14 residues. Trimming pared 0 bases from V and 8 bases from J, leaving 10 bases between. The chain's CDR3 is CASSPPGSGEKLFF. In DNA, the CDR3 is TGTGCCAGCTCACCACCGGGGTCGGGGGAAAAACTGTTTTTT.

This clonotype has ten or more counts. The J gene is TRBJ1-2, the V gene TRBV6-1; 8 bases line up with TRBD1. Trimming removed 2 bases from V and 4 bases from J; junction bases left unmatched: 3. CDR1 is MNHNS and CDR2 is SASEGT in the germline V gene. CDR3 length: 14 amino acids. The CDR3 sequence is CASSEITGGYGYTF. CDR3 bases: TGTGCCAGCAGTGAAATAACAGGGGGCTATGGCTACACCTTC.

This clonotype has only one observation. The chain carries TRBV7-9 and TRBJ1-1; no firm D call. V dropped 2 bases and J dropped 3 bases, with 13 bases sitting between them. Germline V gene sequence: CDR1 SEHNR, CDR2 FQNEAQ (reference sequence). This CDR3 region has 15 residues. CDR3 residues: CASSLIRRLDTEAFF. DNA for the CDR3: TGTGCCAGCAGCTTAATCCGGAGGCTAGACACTGAAGCTTTCTTT.

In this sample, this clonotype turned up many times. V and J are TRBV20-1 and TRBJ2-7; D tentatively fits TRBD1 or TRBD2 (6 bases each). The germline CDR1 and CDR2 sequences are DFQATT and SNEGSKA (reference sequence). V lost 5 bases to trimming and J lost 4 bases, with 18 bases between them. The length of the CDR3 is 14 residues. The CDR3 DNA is TGCAGTGCTCCTCCGGCGAGAGGGGGGTACGAGCAGTACTTC. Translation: CSAPPARGGYEQYF.

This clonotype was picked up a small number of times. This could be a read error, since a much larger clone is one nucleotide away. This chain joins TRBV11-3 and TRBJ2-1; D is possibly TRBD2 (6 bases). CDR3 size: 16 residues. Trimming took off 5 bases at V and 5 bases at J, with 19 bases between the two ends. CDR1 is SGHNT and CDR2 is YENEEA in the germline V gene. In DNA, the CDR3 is TGTGCCAGCAGCAAAGTCCGGGGGAAGCGTCACAATGAGCAGTTCTTC. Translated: CASSKVRGKRHNEQFF.

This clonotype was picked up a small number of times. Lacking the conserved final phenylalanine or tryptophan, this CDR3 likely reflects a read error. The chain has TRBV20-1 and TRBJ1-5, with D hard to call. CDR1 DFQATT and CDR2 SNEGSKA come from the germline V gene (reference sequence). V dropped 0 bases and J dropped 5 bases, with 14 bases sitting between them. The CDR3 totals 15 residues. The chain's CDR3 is CSARDLPGEYQPQHS. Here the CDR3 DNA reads TGCAGTGCTAGAGATCTCCCGGGTGAATATCAGCCCCAGCATTCT.

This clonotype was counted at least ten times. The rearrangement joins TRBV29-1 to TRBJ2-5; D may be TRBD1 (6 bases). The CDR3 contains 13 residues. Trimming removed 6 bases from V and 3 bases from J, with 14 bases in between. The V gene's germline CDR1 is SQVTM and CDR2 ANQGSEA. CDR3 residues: CSVEQGPKETQYF. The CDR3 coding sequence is TGCAGCGTGGAACAGGGACCCAAAGAGACCCAGTACTTC.

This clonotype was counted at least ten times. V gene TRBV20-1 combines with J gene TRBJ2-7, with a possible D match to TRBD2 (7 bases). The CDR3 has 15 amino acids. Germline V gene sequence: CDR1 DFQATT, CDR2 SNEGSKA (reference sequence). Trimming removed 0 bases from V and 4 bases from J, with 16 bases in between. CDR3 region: CSARDDGGAVYEQYF. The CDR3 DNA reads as TGCAGTGCTAGAGATGATGGGGGGGCTGTGTACGAGCAGTACTTC.

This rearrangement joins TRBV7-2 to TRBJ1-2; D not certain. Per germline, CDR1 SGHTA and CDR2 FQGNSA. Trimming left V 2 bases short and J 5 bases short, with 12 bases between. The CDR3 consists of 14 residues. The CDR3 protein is CASSLWRGPYGYTF. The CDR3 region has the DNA TGTGCCAGCAGCTTATGGCGGGGTCCATATGGCTACACCTTC.

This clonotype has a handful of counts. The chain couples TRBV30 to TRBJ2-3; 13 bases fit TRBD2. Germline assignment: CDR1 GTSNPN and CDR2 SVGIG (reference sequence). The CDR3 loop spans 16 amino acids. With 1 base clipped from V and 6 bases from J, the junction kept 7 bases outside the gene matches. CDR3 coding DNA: TGTGCCTGGAGTGACGGACTAGCGGGAGAAAGGGATACGCAGTATTTT. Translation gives CAWSDGLAGERDTQYF.

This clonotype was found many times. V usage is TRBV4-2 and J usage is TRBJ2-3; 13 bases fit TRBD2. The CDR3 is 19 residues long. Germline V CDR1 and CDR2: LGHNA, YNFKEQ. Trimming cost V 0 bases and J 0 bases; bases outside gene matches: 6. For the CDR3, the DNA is TGTGCCAGCAGCCAAGATCACGGGACTAGCGGGACTAGCACAGATACGCAGTATTTT. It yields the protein CASSQDHGTSGTSTDTQYF.

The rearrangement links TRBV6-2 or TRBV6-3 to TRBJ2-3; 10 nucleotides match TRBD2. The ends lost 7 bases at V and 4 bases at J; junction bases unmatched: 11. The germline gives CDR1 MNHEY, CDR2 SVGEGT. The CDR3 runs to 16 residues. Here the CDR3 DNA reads TGTGCCAGCACGCTGGCTAGCGGGAGTTTTTCAGATACGCAGTATTTT. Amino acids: CASTLASGSFSDTQYF.

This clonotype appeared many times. CDR3 amino acids: CASRVDRGQNQPQHF. The CDR3 nucleotides read TGTGCCAGCAGGGTGGACAGGGGGCAAAATCAGCCCCAGCATTTT. V and J are TRBV2 and TRBJ1-5, with TRBD1 matching 11 bases. Germline V CDR1 and CDR2: SNHLY, FYNNEI. The trim removed 6 bases at V and 4 bases at J, leaving 5 bases unmatched. This CDR3 region has 15 residues.

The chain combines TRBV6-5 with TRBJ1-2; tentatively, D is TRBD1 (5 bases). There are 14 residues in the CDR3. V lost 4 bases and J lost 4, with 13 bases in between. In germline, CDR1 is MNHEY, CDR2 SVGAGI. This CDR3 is CASSSPGGFYGYTF. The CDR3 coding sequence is TGTGCCAGCAGTTCCCCCGGGGGGTTCTATGGCTACACCTTC.

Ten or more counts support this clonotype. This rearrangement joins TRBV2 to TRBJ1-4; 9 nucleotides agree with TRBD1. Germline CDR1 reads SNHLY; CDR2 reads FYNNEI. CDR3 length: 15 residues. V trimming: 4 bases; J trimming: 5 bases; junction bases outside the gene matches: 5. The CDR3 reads CASSGLGTGNEKLFF. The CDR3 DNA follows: TGTGCCAGCAGTGGTCTCGGGACAGGGAATGAAAAACTGTTTTTT.

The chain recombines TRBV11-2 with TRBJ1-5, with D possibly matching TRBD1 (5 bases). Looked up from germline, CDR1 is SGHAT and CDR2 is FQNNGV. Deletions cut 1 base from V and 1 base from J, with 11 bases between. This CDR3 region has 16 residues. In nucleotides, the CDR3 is TGTGCCAGCAGCTTAGGACAGTATGGCAGCAATCAGCCCCAGCATTTT. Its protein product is CASSLGQYGSNQPQHF.

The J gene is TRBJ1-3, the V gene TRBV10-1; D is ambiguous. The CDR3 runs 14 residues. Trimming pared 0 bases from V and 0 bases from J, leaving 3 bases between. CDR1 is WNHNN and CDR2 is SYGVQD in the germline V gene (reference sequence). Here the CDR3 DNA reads TGCGCCAGCAGTGAGTCTATCTCTGGAAACACCATATATTTT. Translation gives CASSESISGNTIYF.

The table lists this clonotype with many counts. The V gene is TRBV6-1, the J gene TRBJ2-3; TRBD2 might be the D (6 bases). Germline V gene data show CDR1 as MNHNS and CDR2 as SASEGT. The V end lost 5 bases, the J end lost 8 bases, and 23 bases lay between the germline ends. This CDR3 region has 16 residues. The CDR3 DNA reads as TGTGCCAGCAGTCTCGGGGGTGGTGCCCACCGGGTTACGCAGTATTTT. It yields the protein CASSLGGGAHRVTQYF.

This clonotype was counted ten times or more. The CDR3 region has the DNA TGTGCCAGCAGTTTGCGAGGGAGGAATTCACCCCTCCACTTT. Its protein product is CASSLRGRNSPLHF. The gene calls are TRBV12-3 or TRBV12-4 and TRBJ1-6; D gene unclear. The V end lost 3 bases, the J end lost 7 bases, and 10 bases lay between the germline ends. The CDR3 is 14 residues long.

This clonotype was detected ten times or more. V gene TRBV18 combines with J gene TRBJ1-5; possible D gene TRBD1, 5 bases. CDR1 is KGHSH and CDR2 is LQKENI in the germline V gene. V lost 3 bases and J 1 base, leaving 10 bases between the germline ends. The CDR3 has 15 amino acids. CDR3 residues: CASSPGQGSNQPQHF. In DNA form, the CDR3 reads TGTGCCAGCTCACCCGGGCAGGGAAGCAATCAGCCCCAGCATTTT. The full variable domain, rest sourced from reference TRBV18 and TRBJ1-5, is NAGVMQNPRHLVRRRGQEARLRCSPMKGHSHVYWYRQLPEEGLKFMVYLQKENIIDESGMPKERFSAEFPKEGPSILRIQQVVRGDSAAYFCASSPGQGSNQPQHFGDGTRLSIL.

CDR3 residues: CASSTGGLTDTQYF. The CDR3, as DNA: TGTGCCAGCAGTACAGGGGGTCTTACAGATACGCAGTATTTT. J is TRBJ2-3 and V is TRBV27, with TRBD1 matching 8 bases. CDR1 and CDR2 (germline): MNHEY, SMNVEV (reference sequence). The CDR3 covers 14 residues. V dropped 5 bases and J dropped 3; count of bases not matched to a gene: 4.

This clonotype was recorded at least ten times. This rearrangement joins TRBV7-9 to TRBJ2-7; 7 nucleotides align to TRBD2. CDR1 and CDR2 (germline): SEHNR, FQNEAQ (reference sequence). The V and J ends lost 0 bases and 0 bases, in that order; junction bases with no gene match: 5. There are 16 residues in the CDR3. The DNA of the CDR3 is TGTGCCAGCAGCTTAGCCCCTGGCGGGAGCTCCTACGAGCAGTACTTC. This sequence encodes CASSLAPGGSSYEQYF. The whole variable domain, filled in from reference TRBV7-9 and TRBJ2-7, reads DTGVSQNPRHKITKRGQNVTFRCDPISEHNRLYWYRQTLGQGPEFLTYFQNEAQLEKSRLLSDRFSAERPKGSFSTLEIQRTEQGDSAMYLCASSLAPGGSSYEQYFGPGTRLTVT.

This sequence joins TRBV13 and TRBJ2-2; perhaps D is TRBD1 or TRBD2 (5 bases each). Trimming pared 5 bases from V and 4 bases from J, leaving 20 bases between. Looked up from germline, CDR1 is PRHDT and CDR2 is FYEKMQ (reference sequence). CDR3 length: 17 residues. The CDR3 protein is CASSRQFGGVSTGELFF. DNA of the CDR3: TGTGCCAGCAGCCGCCAGTTTGGGGGAGTCTCCACCGGGGAGCTGTTTTTT.

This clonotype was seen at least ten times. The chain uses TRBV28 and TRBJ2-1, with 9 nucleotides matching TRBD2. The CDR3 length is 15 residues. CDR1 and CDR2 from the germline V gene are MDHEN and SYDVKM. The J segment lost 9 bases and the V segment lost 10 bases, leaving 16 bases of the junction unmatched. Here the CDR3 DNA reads TGTGCCACCGTCGTTTTTGCGGGAGGGCCCGTTGAGCAGTTCTTC. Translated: CATVVFAGGPVEQFF.